This TCR beta chain is drawn from a study of CD8+ T cells in alopecia areata. Study-wide findings and caveats: Scalp data also include sequences from resident alphabeta T cells of normal skin.

As the sequencing template, cDNA was produced by extracting RNA and reverse transcribing it. Some clones are missing from TCRdb's copy, which holds only in-frame ones; the method was immunoSEQ multiplex PCR. This table holds about 180,000 clones, over 55% found once. The germline V gene has CDR1 KGHSH and CDR2 LQKENI. The CDR3 spans 15 residues. The V gene lost 2 bases and the J gene lost 10 bases, with 15 bases spanning the gap. This clone showed up just a few times. Its antigen is not identified. Peripheral blood and lesional scalp punch biopsies were taken from alopecia areata patients. The chain combines TRBV18 with TRBJ1-6, with a tentative D call TRBD1 (5 bases). This sequence was found in a human donor with alopecia areata. The source material was CD4+ T cells sorted from blood, sampled at week 0. The CDR3 loop is CASSPGQGGRSPLHF. The CDR3 DNA follows: TGTGCCAGCTCACCAGGGCAGGGTGGTCGGTCACCCCTCCACTTT.